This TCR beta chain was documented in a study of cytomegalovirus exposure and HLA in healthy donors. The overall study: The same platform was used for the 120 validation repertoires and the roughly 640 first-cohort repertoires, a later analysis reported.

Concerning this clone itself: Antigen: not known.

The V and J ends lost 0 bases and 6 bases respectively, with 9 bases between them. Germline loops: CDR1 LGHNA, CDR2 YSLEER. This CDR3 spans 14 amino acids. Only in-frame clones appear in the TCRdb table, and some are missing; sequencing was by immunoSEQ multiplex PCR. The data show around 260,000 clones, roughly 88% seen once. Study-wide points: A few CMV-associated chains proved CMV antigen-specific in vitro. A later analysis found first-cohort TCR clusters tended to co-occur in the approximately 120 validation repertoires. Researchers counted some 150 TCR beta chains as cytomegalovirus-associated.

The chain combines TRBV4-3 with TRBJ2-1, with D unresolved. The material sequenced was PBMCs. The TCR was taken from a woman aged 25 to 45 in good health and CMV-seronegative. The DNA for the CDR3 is TGCGCCAGCAGCCAAGATGTTAACGGCAATGAGCAGTTCTTC. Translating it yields CASSQDVNGNEQFF.